This T cell receptor beta chain was documented in a study of shared clonotypes between healthy human individuals. This clone has a handful of counts. Within the sample, other DNA sequences also encode this same CDR3. Trimming left V 7 bases short and J 1 base short, with 10 bases between. This CDR3 spans 13 amino acids. Germline V CDR1 and CDR2: WSHSY, SAAADI. TCRdb keeps only in-frame clones here, not all; method: immunoSEQ multiplex PCR. There are around 350,000 clones in the sample; over 70% occur only once, and 10% lies in the top ten. The sequenced material came from memory CD4+ T cells sorted from blood. Subset noted: CD45RA-negative fraction. The chain links TRBV10-2 to TRBJ1-1, with a tentative D call TRBD1 (6 bases). This clonotype originated in a man aged 25 to 45 in good health. The CDR3 coding sequence is TGCGCCAGCATTGGACAGCCGAACACTGAAGCTTTCTTT. Residues: CASIGQPNTEAFF.